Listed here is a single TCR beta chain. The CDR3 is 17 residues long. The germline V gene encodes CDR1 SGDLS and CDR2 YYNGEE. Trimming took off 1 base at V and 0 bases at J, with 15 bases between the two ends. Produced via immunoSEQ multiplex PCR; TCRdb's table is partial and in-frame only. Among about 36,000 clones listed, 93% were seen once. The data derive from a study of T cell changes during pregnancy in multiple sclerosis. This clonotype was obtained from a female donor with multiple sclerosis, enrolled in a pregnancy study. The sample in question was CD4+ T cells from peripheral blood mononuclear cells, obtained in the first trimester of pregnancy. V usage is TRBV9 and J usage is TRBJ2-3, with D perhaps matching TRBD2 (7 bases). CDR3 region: CASSVTEGGSSTDTQYF. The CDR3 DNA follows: TGTGCCAGCAGCGTAACTGAGGGGGGGTCTAGCACAGATACGCAGTATTTT.